This T cell receptor beta chain was observed in a study of beta chain features in type 1 diabetes. Points from the study as a whole: All four CD4+ subsets from Type 1 diabetes patients carried moderately but significantly shorter TCRB CDR3s. With patients and controls alike, PCR might favor shorter templates to an equal degree.

The isolated RNA, all of it, was reverse transcribed, so expressed TCRB transcripts were what got sequenced. Naive, central memory and regulatory T cell samples came to a mean of approximately 4 million reads. Only in-frame clones appear in the TCRdb table, and some are missing; sequencing was by immunoSEQ multiplex PCR. Here the sample spans approximately 340,000 clones, roughly 15% being singletons. This clone came up a few times. The antigen is unknown. The germline V gene encodes CDR1 GTSNPN and CDR2 SVGIG (reference sequence). This CDR3 has 15 amino acids. Trimming took 2 bases from V and 6 from J; bases not matched to a gene: 6.

The sequenced material came from naive CD4+ T cells from blood. The V gene is TRBV30, the J gene TRBJ2-1; 11 positions match TRBD2. The TCR was taken from a woman under 30 in good health. This CDR3 is CAWSLGLAVTNEQFF. In DNA form, the CDR3 reads TGTGCCTGGAGTCTGGGACTAGCGGTTACCAATGAGCAGTTCTTC. Full variable domain (remainder filled in from reference TRBV30 and TRBJ2-1): SQTIHQWPATLVQPVGSPLSLECTVEGTSNPNLYWYRQAAGRGLQLLFYSVGIGQISSEVPQNLSASRPQDRQFILSSKKLLLSDSGFYLCAWSLGLAVTNEQFFGPGTRLTVL.